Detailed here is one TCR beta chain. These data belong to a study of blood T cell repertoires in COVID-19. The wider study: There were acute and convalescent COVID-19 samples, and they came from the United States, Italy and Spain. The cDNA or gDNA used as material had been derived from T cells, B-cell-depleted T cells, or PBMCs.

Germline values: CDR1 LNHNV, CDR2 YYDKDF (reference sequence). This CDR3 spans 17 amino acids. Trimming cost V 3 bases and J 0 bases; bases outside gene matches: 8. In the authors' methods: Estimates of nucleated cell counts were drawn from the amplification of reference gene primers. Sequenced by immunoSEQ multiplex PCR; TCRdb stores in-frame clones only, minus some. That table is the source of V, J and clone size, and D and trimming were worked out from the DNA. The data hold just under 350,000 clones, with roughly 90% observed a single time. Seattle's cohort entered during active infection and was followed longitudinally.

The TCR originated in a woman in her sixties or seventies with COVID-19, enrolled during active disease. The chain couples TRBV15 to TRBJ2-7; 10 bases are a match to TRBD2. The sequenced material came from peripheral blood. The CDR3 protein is CATSSITSGASSYEQYF. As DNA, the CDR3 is TGTGCCACCAGCAGTATAACTAGCGGGGCAAGCTCCTACGAGCAGTACTTC.